The next 2 T cell receptor beta chains were all read from a single sample in a study of blood T cell repertoires in COVID-19. The assay was immunoSEQ multiplex PCR, and TCRdb's table has in-frame clones only and misses some. In the table there are approximately 380,000 clones, roughly 91% of which are singletons. Sequences were obtained from PBMCs or T cells enriched from blood (not recorded which). These receptors were obtained from a woman in her late teens or twenties who had recovered from COVID-19.

In DNA, the CDR3 is TGTGCCAGCACGGGAGCGGGGACAGGGGGTGGCTACACCTTC. It encodes CASTGAGTGGGYTF. The chain combines TRBV6-5 with TRBJ1-2; 11 nucleotides line up with TRBD1. CDR3 size: 14 residues. CDR1 and CDR2 from the germline V gene are MNHEY and SVGAGI. V lost 7 bases and J lost 7; bases outside the gene matches: 8.

The chain carries TRBV4-3 and TRBJ2-1; 7 nucleotides match TRBD2. V shed 3 bases, J shed 2 bases, and the junction held 7 bases outside the gene matches. There are 16 residues in the CDR3. The germline gives CDR1 LGHNA, CDR2 YSLEER. The CDR3 DNA is TGCGCCAGCAGCCAGGAGCGGGGCCCGCCCTACAATGAGCAGTTCTTC. Translating it yields CASSQERGPPYNEQFF.